Each of the 15 T cell receptor beta chains below was sequenced from the same sample in a study of shared clonotypes between healthy human individuals. Data came from immunoSEQ multiplex PCR; TCRdb stores just in-frame clones and leaves some out. This table holds hundreds of thousands of clones, 80% to 95% found once. Naive CD8 cells lacked CD45RO, underwent positive selection for CCR7 and left out terminally differentiated effector memory CD45RA+ cells. The sample was naive CD8+ T cells sorted from blood. The source of these receptors is a man aged 25-45 years in good health.

J is TRBJ1-1 and V is TRBV6-6; D might be TRBD1 (6 bases). Deletions cut 6 bases from V and 0 bases from J, with 14 bases between. Germline V gives CDR1 MNHNY, CDR2 SVGAGI (reference sequence). This CDR3 has 15 amino acids. In DNA form, the CDR3 reads TGTGCCAGCAGGGGGGCGGTATCGCTGAACACTGAAGCTTTCTTT. Residues: CASRGAVSLNTEAFF.

V usage is TRBV11-2 and J usage is TRBJ2-3; TRBD2 matches at 12 bases. CDR1 and CDR2 (germline): SGHAT, FQNNGV. The CDR3 totals 17 residues. V lost 5 bases to trimming and J lost 4 bases; unmatched junction nucleotides: 10. Here the CDR3 reads CASSLRLAGVVADTQYF. CDR3 DNA sequence: TGTGCCAGCAGCCTACGACTAGCGGGAGTAGTCGCAGATACGCAGTATTTT.

This chain links TRBV4-1 with TRBJ2-7, with D tentatively TRBD2 (5 bases). V lost 0 bases and J lost 3, with 9 bases in between. Germline lookup yields CDR1 MGHRA and CDR2 YSYEKL. The CDR3 loop spans 14 amino acids. CDR3 in amino acids: CASSQEGEIYEQYF. For the CDR3, the DNA is TGCGCCAGCAGCCAAGAGGGAGAAATCTACGAGCAGTACTTC.

The CDR3 sequence is CASSSHRGPRSNQPQHF. Written as DNA, the CDR3 is TGTGCCAGCAGCTCACACAGGGGGCCACGTAGCAATCAGCCCCAGCATTTT. The J gene is TRBJ1-5, the V gene TRBV7-2; TRBD1 aligns across 9 bases. Germline CDR1 and CDR2: SGHTA and FQGNSA. There are 17 residues in the CDR3. The V segment lost 4 bases and the J segment 0 bases; nucleotides outside the gene matches: 7.

This chain's CDR3 is CASSLRGYEQYF. CDR3 coding DNA: TGTGCCAGCAGCTTACGGGGATACGAGCAGTACTTC. The V and J genes are TRBV5-8 and TRBJ2-7, with D tentatively TRBD2 (5 bases). The CDR3 contains 12 residues. Deletions cut 2 bases from V and 4 bases from J, with 7 bases between. Germline V gene sequence: CDR1 SGHTS, CDR2 YDEGEE.

This chain uses TRBV30 with TRBJ2-3; TRBD1 agrees at 7 bases. The CDR3 spans 14 residues. The junction had 7 bases not matched to a gene; V was cut back by 5 bases and J by 2 bases. CDR1 and CDR2 (germline): GTSNPN, SVGIG (reference sequence). CDR3 protein: CAWAGTATTDTQYF. The CDR3 DNA reads TGTGCCTGGGCCGGGACAGCCACCACAGATACGCAGTATTTT. Using reference TRBV30 and TRBJ2-3 for the parts outside the CDR3, the full variable domain is SQTIHQWPATLVQPVGSPLSLECTVEGTSNPNLYWYRQAAGRGLQLLFYSVGIGQISSEVPQNLSASRPQDRQFILSSKKLLLSDSGFYLCAWAGTATTDTQYFGPGTRLTVL.

This clone was counted a single time. V usage is TRBV29-1 and J usage is TRBJ2-5; 7 nucleotides line up with TRBD2. Judging by the DNA end, TRBJ2-7 fits better; the J call may be wrong. This CDR3 spans 12 amino acids. CDR1 and CDR2 (germline): SQVTM, ANQGSEA. This CDR3 is CSVEASGYEQYF. For the CDR3, the DNA is TGCAGCGTTGAGGCTAGCGGATACGAGCAGTACTTC.

The chain joins TRBV13 to TRBJ2-1, with D maybe TRBD1 (6 bases). V was clipped by 5 bases and J by 14 bases, with 16 bases between them. Germline V lookup: CDR1 PRHDT, CDR2 FYEKMQ (reference sequence). This CDR3 comprises 12 residues. This CDR3 is CASSPGSGHEFF. CDR3 bases: TGTGCCAGCAGCCCTGGCTCGGGACACGAGTTCTTC.

The chain links TRBV29-1 to TRBJ2-6; D may correspond to TRBD1 or TRBD2 (5 bases each). Deletions cut 6 bases from V and 1 base from J, with 10 bases between. Germline V gene data show CDR1 as SQVTM and CDR2 as ANQGSEA. CDR3 length: 14 amino acids. The CDR3: CSVRGVSGANVLTF. The DNA of the CDR3 is TGCAGCGTGAGAGGGGTATCTGGGGCCAACGTCCTGACTTTC.

V and J are TRBV27 and TRBJ2-3, with 7 bases aligning to TRBD2. CDR3 length: 16 amino acids. Losses at the gene ends were 2 bases for V and 2 bases for J; bases not matched to a gene: 7. In germline, CDR1 is MNHEY, CDR2 SMNVEV (reference sequence). The CDR3 bases are TGTGCCAGCAGTTTAGGGGCGGGGGAGGACACAGATACGCAGTATTTT. Amino acids: CASSLGAGEDTDTQYF.

The chain joins TRBV29-1 to TRBJ2-7; D assignment may be TRBD1 or TRBD2 (5 bases each). The length of the CDR3 is 14 residues. Trimming removed 0 bases at V and 7 bases at J, with 16 bases between. Germline values: CDR1 SQVTM, CDR2 ANQGSEA. This CDR3 reads CSVEDGERWGEQYF. CDR3 nucleotide sequence: TGCAGCGTTGAAGATGGGGAAAGGTGGGGGGAGCAGTACTTC.

The chain joins TRBV10-2 to TRBJ2-7; no reliable D call. Germline V lookup: CDR1 WSHSY, CDR2 SAAADI. This CDR3 has 15 amino acids. The V end lost 4 bases, the J end lost 0 bases, and 13 bases lay between the germline ends. The CDR3 DNA sequence: TGCGCCAGCAGTGGGCACACCATCCCCTCCTACGAGCAGTACTTC. Translating it yields CASSGHTIPSYEQYF.

This sequence joins TRBV4-3 and TRBJ2-1; D is perhaps TRBD2 (6 bases). CDR1 is LGHNA and CDR2 is YSLEER in the germline V gene. The CDR3 contains 15 residues. The ends were cut back, 4 bases at V and 4 bases at J, with 14 bases in the middle. The CDR3 DNA follows: TGCGCCAGCAGCCGAGGGACTGGGGTTTACAATGAGCAGTTCTTC. Translating it yields CASSRGTGVYNEQFF.

The rearrangement uses TRBV19 and TRBJ1-5; a weak D match, TRBD1 (5 bases). Germline CDR1 and CDR2: LNHDA and SQIVND (reference sequence). The length of the CDR3 is 14 residues. V was clipped by 5 bases and J by 6 bases, with 14 bases between them. The CDR3 is CASSWAGLPQPQHF. The CDR3 bases are TGTGCCAGTAGTTGGGCAGGGCTCCCTCAGCCCCAGCATTTT.

In its sample, this clone was seen once. The chain combines TRBV28 with TRBJ2-3, with 12 positions matching TRBD1. Germline-derived CDR1 and CDR2 are MDHEN and SYDVKM. Unmatched junction bases numbered 6, after V lost 11 bases and J lost 3 bases. The CDR3 sequence is 14 residues long. The CDR3, as DNA: TGTGCCGGGACAGGGGGCGACGGGACAGATACGCAGTATTTT. It codes for CAGTGGDGTDTQYF.